Each of the 32 T cell receptor beta chains below was sequenced from the same sample in a study of blood T cell repertoires in COVID-19. Sequencing used immunoSEQ multiplex PCR; TCRdb keeps in-frame clones, though not all of them. The sample has under 250,000 clones; 80% are singletons. Sequencing was carried out using peripheral blood. The receptor source for this set is a human donor in a cohort sampled during active COVID-19.

The chain combines TRBV6-4 with TRBJ2-3, with D possibly TRBD1 on 6 matching bases. The CDR3 runs 15 residues. Between the trimmed V and J ends, which lost 4 bases and 0 bases, there was a span of 11 bases. From germline, CDR1 is MRHNA and CDR2 SNTAGT. Here the CDR3 reads CASSVGTLSTDTQYF. The CDR3 nucleotides read TGTGCCAGCAGTGTGGGGACACTTAGCACAGATACGCAGTATTTT.

The genes are TRBV11-2 and TRBJ2-1, with 7 bases aligning to TRBD1. Unmatched junction bases numbered 1, after V lost 3 bases and J lost 2 bases. The germline gives CDR1 SGHAT, CDR2 FQNNGV. The CDR3 contains 14 residues. CDR3 sequence: CASSFTGAYNEQFF. The CDR3 DNA sequence: TGTGCCAGCAGCTTCACAGGGGCCTACAATGAGCAGTTCTTC.

There are a few counts of this clone. The chain employs TRBV5-1 and TRBJ2-1, with TRBD2 as a possible D gene (6 bases). Germline V gives CDR1 SGHRS, CDR2 YFSETQ. The CDR3 totals 14 residues. The V end lost 7 bases, the J end lost 0 bases, and 11 bases lay between the germline ends. The CDR3, as DNA: TGCGCCAGCCGCGGAGGGACCTCCTACAATGAGCAGTTCTTC. Translation: CASRGGTSYNEQFF.

The chain joins TRBV11-1 to TRBJ2-3; 8 nucleotides line up with TRBD2. Germline trimming cut 5 bases from V and 9 bases from J; bases unmatched to any gene: 16. This CDR3 contains 16 residues. Germline V gene sequence: CDR1 SGHAT, CDR2 FQDESV (reference sequence). The CDR3 is CASSPRTSRVRETQYF. The CDR3, as DNA: TGTGCCAGCAGCCCACGGACTAGCCGGGTGCGGGAGACGCAGTATTTT.

The V gene is TRBV5-6, the J gene TRBJ2-3; D is possibly TRBD1 (6 bases). CDR1 and CDR2 (germline): SGHDT, YYEEEE. The CDR3 spans 15 residues. Trimming left V 3 bases short and J 3 bases short, with 14 bases between. The CDR3 nucleotides read TGTGCCAGCAGCTACACAGGGTCTACGACAGATACGCAGTATTTT. Protein product: CASSYTGSTTDTQYF.

V and J are TRBV7-2 and TRBJ2-5, with TRBD1 matching 10 bases. There are 19 residues in the CDR3. After removal of 0 bases from V and 0 bases from J, the junction contained 10 bases not matched to a gene. Germline CDR1 is SGHTA and CDR2 is FQGNSA. The CDR3, as DNA: TGTGCCAGCAGCTTAGCGTTGACAGGGGGCGCTTCCTACCAAGAGACCCAGTACTTC. It translates to CASSLALTGGASYQETQYF.

J is TRBJ2-3 and V is TRBV5-1; TRBD1 aligns across 7 bases. Germline V lookup: CDR1 SGHRS, CDR2 YFSETQ. The CDR3 consists of 13 residues. V shed 7 bases, J shed 2 bases, and the junction held 4 bases outside the gene matches. The CDR3 spells CASRDRNTDTQYF. Written as DNA, the CDR3 is TGCGCCAGCCGGGACAGAAACACAGATACGCAGTATTTT.

The chain employs TRBV10-3 and TRBJ1-1, with 8 nucleotides matching TRBD1. The length of the CDR3 is 14 residues. V was clipped by 3 bases and J by 8 bases; unmatched bases: 8. The germline CDR1 and CDR2 sequences are ENHRY and SYGVKD. In DNA form, the CDR3 reads TGTGCCATCAGTGAAACCGGGACAGGCGAAGAAGCTTTCTTT. It encodes CAISETGTGEEAFF.

The chain recombines TRBV27 with TRBJ1-1; D not resolved. Trimming pared 3 bases from V and 3 bases from J, leaving 8 bases between. The CDR3 sequence is 13 residues long. In germline, CDR1 is MNHEY, CDR2 SMNVEV (reference sequence). The CDR3 reads CASSLWRDTEAFF. CDR3 bases: TGTGCCAGCAGTTTGTGGAGAGACACTGAAGCTTTCTTT.

The chain couples TRBV19 to TRBJ2-7, with D unclear. The CDR3 is 14 amino acids. The ends were cut back, 5 bases at V and 0 bases at J, with 11 bases in the middle. Per the germline V gene, CDR1 is LNHDA and CDR2 is SQIVND (reference sequence). The CDR3 nucleotides read TGTGCCAGTAGTCTCGACATGAACTCCTACGAGCAGTACTTC. Protein: CASSLDMNSYEQYF.

The CDR3 here is CASSQQGRGEKLFF. In DNA, the CDR3 is TGCGCCAGCAGCCAACAGGGCCGCGGTGAAAAACTGTTTTTT. V is TRBV4-3 and J is TRBJ1-4; TRBD1 might be the D (5 bases). Germline V gives CDR1 LGHNA, CDR2 YSLEER. V was clipped by 2 bases and J by 7 bases, with 11 bases between them. The CDR3 totals 14 residues.

In nucleotides, the CDR3 is TGTGCCACCAGCAGAGAGTTTAGCGGGAGAGTAGATACGCAGTATTTT. This translates into CATSREFSGRVDTQYF. The chain couples TRBV15 to TRBJ2-3; 9 bases map to TRBD2. The ends lost 0 bases at V and 5 bases at J; junction bases unmatched: 6. CDR3 length: 16 amino acids. Germline V gene sequence: CDR1 LNHNV, CDR2 YYDKDF (reference sequence).

The J gene is TRBJ1-5, the V gene TRBV11-2; D not certain. Germline-derived CDR1 and CDR2 are SGHAT and FQNNGV. The ends were cut back, 2 bases at V and 3 bases at J, with 8 bases in the middle. CDR3 length: 14 residues. The chain's CDR3 is CASSLLTDNQPQHF. CDR3 bases: TGTGCCAGCAGCTTACTCACAGACAATCAGCCCCAGCATTTT.

The chain couples TRBV21-1 to TRBJ1-2; TRBD1 is the table's D call, not checked against the DNA. TRBV21-1 is described as a pseudogene. This CDR3 is 15 amino acids long. The CDR3 DNA reads as TGTGCCAGCAGCAAATTGTCAGGGAATTTTGGAGGCTACACCTTC. Translating it yields CASSKLSGNFGGYTF.

A few counts support this clone. The rearrangement uses TRBV6-5 and TRBJ2-7; 10 bases are a match to TRBD2. The trim removed 7 bases at V and 0 bases at J, leaving 6 bases unmatched. The length of the CDR3 is 15 residues. Germline CDR1 is MNHEY and CDR2 is SVGAGI. The CDR3 loop is CASTSSGSPSYEQYF. CDR3 nucleotide sequence: TGTGCCAGCACCTCTAGCGGGAGCCCCTCCTACGAGCAGTACTTC.

The chain couples TRBV18 to TRBJ2-7; 8 bases fit TRBD1. This CDR3 has 17 residues. Trimming took 3 bases from V and 2 from J; bases not matched to a gene: 12. In germline, CDR1 is KGHSH, CDR2 LQKENI. The CDR3 DNA reads as TGTGCCAGCTCACCCGGGATTGGACAGGGAACCACCTACGAGCAGTACTTC. Its protein product is CASSPGIGQGTTYEQYF.

The rearrangement links TRBV7-9 to TRBJ1-1, with 8 bases identical to TRBD1. J gave up 4 bases and V 5 bases, and 12 bases lay outside the gene matches. CDR1 is SEHNR, CDR2 FQNEAQ, per germline (reference sequence). This CDR3 is 16 amino acids long. CDR3 coding DNA: TGTGCCAGCAGCCCGCAAACCCGACAGGGGTTCACTGAAGCTTTCTTT. Translating gives CASSPQTRQGFTEAFF.

This clone has just one count. The V call is TRBV6-5, the J call TRBJ2-7, with 11 bases aligning to TRBD1. This CDR3 contains 15 residues. Germline loops: CDR1 MNHEY, CDR2 SVGAGI. V shed 6 bases, J shed 5 bases, and the junction held 9 bases outside the gene matches. The CDR3 loop reads CASSIIGQGADEQYF. For the CDR3, the DNA is TGTGCCAGCAGCATAATTGGACAGGGGGCGGACGAGCAGTACTTC.

The chain recombines TRBV4-1 with TRBJ2-1; tentatively, D is TRBD2 (6 bases). Trimming pared 4 bases from V and 8 bases from J, leaving 21 bases between. The CDR3 runs to 16 residues. Germline CDR1 MGHRA, CDR2 YSYEKL. CDR3 protein: CASSPPLWRELDEQFF. As DNA, the CDR3 is TGCGCCAGCAGCCCGCCTTTGTGGAGGGAGTTGGATGAGCAGTTCTTC.

The gene calls are TRBV7-8 and TRBJ1-5; D uncertain. Looked up from germline, CDR1 is SGHVS and CDR2 is FQNEAQ. The V and J ends lost 1 base and 4 bases respectively, with 11 bases between them. The CDR3 length is 15 residues. The CDR3 here is CASSLVEQTNQPQHF. The CDR3 bases are TGTGCCAGCAGCTTAGTCGAACAGACGAATCAGCCCCAGCATTTT.

On this clone itself: One junction end does not reproduce the germline sequence, and a read error may be involved. V usage is TRBV24-1 and J usage is TRBJ2-2; a weak D match, TRBD2 (6 bases). This CDR3 spans 18 amino acids. Looked up from germline, CDR1 is KGHDR and CDR2 is SFDVKD. DNA for the CDR3: TGTGCCACCAGCGATTTGGGATCGGGACTGCCTAACACCGGGGAGCTGTTTTTT. Amino acid sequence: CATSDLGSGLPNTGELFF.

V usage is TRBV28 and J usage is TRBJ1-2; D is unresolved. CDR3 length: 13 residues. From germline, CDR1 is MDHEN and CDR2 SYDVKM. Trimming left V 7 bases short and J 4 bases short, with 13 bases between. The CDR3 sequence: CASTSGGFYGYTF. DNA of the CDR3: TGTGCCAGCACCTCGGGAGGATTCTATGGCTACACCTTC.

The V gene is TRBV28, the J gene TRBJ2-5; D gene ambiguous. This CDR3 comprises 14 residues. CDR1 MDHEN and CDR2 SYDVKM come from the germline V gene. Trimming removed 3 bases at V and 4 bases at J, with 12 bases between. The CDR3 loop is CASSLQTPIETQYF. For the CDR3, the DNA is TGTGCCAGCAGTTTGCAGACTCCGATAGAGACCCAGTACTTC.

The rearrangement joins TRBV3-1 (or the pseudogene TRBV3-2) to TRBJ2-7, with unresolved D. The germline gives CDR1 LGHDT, CDR2 YNNKEL (reference sequence). The V end was cut by 0 bases, the J end by 1 base, with 13 bases between. CDR3 length: 16 residues. CDR3 sequence (DNA): TGTGCCAGCAGCCAAGACGTCACAGATAATTCCTACGAGCAGTACTTC. The encoded protein is CASSQDVTDNSYEQYF.

This clone appeared a few times. This chain connects TRBV5-1 to TRBJ1-1, with D possibly TRBD1 on 6 matching bases. CDR3 length equals 15 residues. Per the germline V gene, CDR1 is SGHRS and CDR2 is YFSETQ. The V end lost 7 bases, the J end lost 5 bases, and 21 bases lay between the germline ends. CDR3 in amino acids: CASVEGGELGTEAFF. CDR3 nucleotide sequence: TGCGCCAGCGTCGAAGGGGGGGAGCTGGGTACTGAAGCTTTCTTT.

The chain combines TRBV7-2 with TRBJ2-7, with 7 nucleotides matching TRBD1. Germline V gene lookup returns CDR1 SGHTA and CDR2 FQGNSA. With V trimmed by 5 bases and J by 1 base, 2 bases remained unmatched. This CDR3 spans 13 amino acids. The CDR3 loop is CASSTGQSYEQYF. DNA for the CDR3: TGTGCCAGCAGCACGGGACAGTCCTACGAGCAGTACTTC.

The gene calls are TRBV18 and TRBJ2-5; D is possibly TRBD2 (6 bases). This CDR3 contains 13 residues. In germline, CDR1 is KGHSH, CDR2 LQKENI. Trimming took off 2 bases at V and 5 bases at J, with 9 bases between the two ends. The CDR3 spells CASSPSGQETQYF. In DNA, the CDR3 is TGTGCCAGCTCACCAAGCGGGCAGGAGACCCAGTACTTC.

V is TRBV10-3 and J is TRBJ1-5, with a weak D call TRBD1 (5 bases). Between the trimmed V and J ends, which lost 3 bases and 0 bases, there was a span of 9 bases. Per germline, CDR1 ENHRY and CDR2 SYGVKD. The CDR3 extends over 15 amino acids. The CDR3 here is CAISEWGDSNQPQHF. DNA of the CDR3: TGTGCCATCAGTGAATGGGGGGATAGCAATCAGCCCCAGCATTTT.

The chain joins TRBV5-5 to TRBJ2-1; possibly TRBD1 for D (5 bases). The CDR3 has 15 amino acids. CDR1 is SGHKS, CDR2 YYEKEE, per germline (reference sequence). V lost 4 bases and J lost 1, with 12 bases in between. CDR3 protein: CASSTQGLSYNEQFF. The CDR3 DNA follows: TGTGCCAGCAGCACCCAGGGTCTTTCCTACAATGAGCAGTTCTTC.

The chain has TRBV10-3 and TRBJ1-5, with D possibly matching TRBD1 (6 bases). The CDR3 length is 14 residues. Germline CDR1 is ENHRY and CDR2 is SYGVKD. The V end lost 6 bases, the J end lost 6 bases, and 15 bases lay between the germline ends. CDR3 in DNA: TGTGCCATCAGCCTAGGGGGGGATGCTCAGCCCCAGCATTTT. Translation: CAISLGGDAQPQHF.

This clone was detected only a few times. V is TRBV27 and J is TRBJ2-1, with D possibly being TRBD2 (6 bases). The V end lost 10 bases, the J end lost 3 bases, and 16 bases lay between the germline ends. Germline-derived CDR1 and CDR2 are MNHEY and SMNVEV (reference sequence). This CDR3 is 14 amino acids long. The DNA for the CDR3 is TGTGCCACCCAGGAGGGAAACTTCTACAATGAGCAGTTCTTC. It codes for CATQEGNFYNEQFF.

The genes are TRBV28 and TRBJ1-6, with 7 positions matching TRBD1. Germline assignment: CDR1 MDHEN and CDR2 SYDVKM. V was clipped by 6 bases and J by 9 bases; unmatched bases: 5. CDR3 length: 13 residues. This CDR3 is CASRRDRSSPLHF. DNA for the CDR3: TGTGCCAGCAGACGGGACAGAAGTTCACCCCTCCACTTT.